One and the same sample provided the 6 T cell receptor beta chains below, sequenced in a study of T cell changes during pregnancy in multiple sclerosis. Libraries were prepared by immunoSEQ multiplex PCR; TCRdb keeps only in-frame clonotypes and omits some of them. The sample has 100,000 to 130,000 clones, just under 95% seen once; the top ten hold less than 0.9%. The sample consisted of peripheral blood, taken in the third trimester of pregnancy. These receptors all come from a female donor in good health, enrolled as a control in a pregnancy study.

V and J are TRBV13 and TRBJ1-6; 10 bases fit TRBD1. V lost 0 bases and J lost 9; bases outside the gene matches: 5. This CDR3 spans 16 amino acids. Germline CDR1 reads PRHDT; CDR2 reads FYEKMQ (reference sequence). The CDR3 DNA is TGTGCCAGCAGCTTAGGATCCGGGACAGGGGCTTCACCCCTCCACTTT. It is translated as CASSLGSGTGASPLHF.

CDR3 bases: TGTGCCAGCAGACCTAACCGGGACAGGCTTGAAAAACTGTTTTTT. This codes for CASRPNRDRLEKLFF. The chain couples TRBV6-5 to TRBJ1-4; TRBD1 matches 8 bases. CDR3 length equals 15 residues. The V segment lost 6 bases and the J segment 7 bases; nucleotides outside the gene matches: 10. Germline loops: CDR1 MNHEY, CDR2 SVGAGI.

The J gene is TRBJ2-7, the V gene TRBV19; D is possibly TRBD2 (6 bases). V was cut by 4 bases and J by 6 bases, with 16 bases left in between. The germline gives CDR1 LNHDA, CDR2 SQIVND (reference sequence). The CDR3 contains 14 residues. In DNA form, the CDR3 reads TGTGCCAGTAGTAGTGGGACCCGGGGGACCGAGCAGTACTTC. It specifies CASSSGTRGTEQYF.

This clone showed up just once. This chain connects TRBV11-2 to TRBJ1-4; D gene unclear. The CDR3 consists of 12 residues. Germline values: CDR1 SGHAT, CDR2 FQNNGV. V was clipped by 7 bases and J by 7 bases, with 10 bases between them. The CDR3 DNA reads TGTGCCAGCATCGGGGATTCTGAAAAACTGTTTTTT. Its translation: CASIGDSEKLFF.

The CDR3 loop reads CASSFSQGFSYEQYF. In nucleotides, the CDR3 is TGTGCCAGCAGCTTTAGTCAGGGGTTCTCCTACGAGCAGTACTTC. The chain recombines TRBV5-6 with TRBJ2-7; TRBD1 might be the D (6 bases). V lost 2 bases, J lost 0 bases, and 12 bases lay in between. The CDR3 length is 15 residues. Germline V lookup: CDR1 SGHDT, CDR2 YYEEEE.

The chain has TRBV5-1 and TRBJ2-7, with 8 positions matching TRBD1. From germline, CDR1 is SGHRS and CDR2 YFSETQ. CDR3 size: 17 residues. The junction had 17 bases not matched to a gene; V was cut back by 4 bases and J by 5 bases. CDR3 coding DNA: TGCGCCAGCAGCGGTATGAAAGGATCGACAGGGGCACACGAGCAGTACTTC. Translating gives CASSGMKGSTGAHEQYF.